This is a list of T cell receptor beta chains from one sample in a study of B cell selection in AIRE deficiency. TCRdb's copy holds only in-frame clones and misses some; the assay was immunoSEQ multiplex PCR. The top ten hold roughly 2.1% of the sample, which has about 21,000 clones, over 90% seen once. Specimen: Tregs sorted from PBMCs. The receptors here all came from a human donor with AIRE deficiency. The CDR3 runs from the conserved cysteine through the conserved F or W. The D gene is left open where the match is weak. Not all rows give a size; the values are once, few, many and, for expanded clones, a class.

size: NA; V: TRBV19; D: TRBD1; J: TRBJ1-5; CDR3: CASSTILDRRSNQPQHF; DNA: TGTGCCAGTAGTACTATTTTGGACAGGAGAAGCAATCAGCCCCAGCATTTT
size: NA; V: TRBV6-1; D: TRBD1; J: TRBJ1-3; CDR3: CASSAGQGYGNTIYF; DNA: TGTGCCAGCAGCGCCGGACAGGGATACGGAAACACCATATATTTT
size: NA; V: TRBV7-2; D: NA; J: TRBJ1-5; CDR3: CASSLDGSNQPQHF; DNA: TGTGCCAGCAGCTTAGACGGTAGCAATCAGCCCCAGCATTTT
size: NA; V: TRBV21-1; D: NA; J: TRBJ2-1; CDR3: CASSSAGSGYWRNEQFF; DNA: TGTGCCAGCAGCTCGGCGGGCTCGGGATACTGGAGGAATGAGCAGTTCTTC
size: NA; V: TRBV28; D: NA; J: TRBJ2-5; CDR3: CASTLGETQYF; DNA: TGTGCCAGCACCTTGGGGGAGACCCAGTACTTC
size: few; V: TRBV6-6; D: TRBD1; J: TRBJ1-5; CDR3: CASSPSGGINQPQHF; DNA: TGTGCCAGCAGTCCTTCAGGGGGGATCAATCAGCCCCAGCATTTT
size: NA; V: TRBV7-9; D: NA; J: TRBJ2-2; CDR3: CASSSVLAVNTGELFF; DNA: TGTGCCAGCAGCTCCGTGCTGGCAGTGAACACCGGGGAGCTGTTTTTT
size: once; V: TRBV4-3; D: TRBD2; J: TRBJ2-3; CDR3: CASSQALAGGPDTQYF; DNA: TGCGCCAGCAGCCAAGCCTTAGCGGGAGGGCCAGATACGCAGTATTTT
size: NA; V: TRBV5-4; D: NA; J: TRBJ1-4; CDR3: CASSQQLVNEKLFF; DNA: TGTGCCAGCAGCCAACAGCTCGTCAATGAAAAACTGTTTTTT
size: NA; V: TRBV5-6; D: NA; J: TRBJ2-5; CDR3: CASSLGAETQYF; DNA: TGTGCCAGCAGCTTGGGGGCGGAGACCCAGTACTTC
size: NA; V: TRBV6-6; D: NA; J: TRBJ2-1; CDR3: CATEGYNEQFF; DNA: TGTGCCACCGAGGGATACAATGAGCAGTTCTTC
size: NA; V: TRBV28; D: NA; J: TRBJ1-5; CDR3: CASSPAGKGYQPQHF; DNA: TGTGCCAGCAGCCCCGCAGGGAAGGGTTATCAGCCCCAGCATTTT
size: NA; V: TRBV10-3; D: NA; J: TRBJ2-1; CDR3: CAISVGNEQFF; DNA: TGTGCCATCAGTGTGGGGAATGAGCAGTTCTTC
size: NA; V: TRBV5-1; D: NA; J: TRBJ2-5; CDR3: CASSTQETQYF; DNA: TGCGCCAGCAGCACCCAAGAGACCCAGTACTTC
size: NA; V: TRBV5-1; D: NA; J: TRBJ1-2; CDR3: CATRSAGELYGYTF; DNA: TGCGCCACCCGTTCCGCAGGGGAACTGTATGGCTACACCTTC
size: NA; V: TRBV5-8; D: NA; J: TRBJ1-5; CDR3: CASSLGQPQHF; DNA: TGTGCCAGCAGCTTGGGCCAGCCCCAGCATTTT
size: NA; V: TRBV10-2; D: NA; J: TRBJ1-5; CDR3: CASSESWGANQPQHF; DNA: TGCGCCAGCAGTGAGAGTTGGGGGGCGAATCAGCCCCAGCATTTT
size: NA; V: TRBV12-5; D: NA; J: TRBJ2-7; CDR3: CASGLVLGSVVYEQYF; DNA: TGTGCTAGTGGTTTGGTACTGGGCAGCGTTGTGTACGAGCAGTACTTC
size: NA; V: TRBV6-1; D: TRBD1; J: TRBJ1-5; CDR3: CASSRQGTVQPQHF; DNA: TGTGCCAGCAGCAGACAGGGGACTGTTCAGCCCCAGCATTTT
size: NA; V: TRBV5-8; D: NA; J: TRBJ1-5; CDR3: CASSFRRTDHQPQHF; DNA: TGTGCCAGCAGCTTTAGACGGACAGACCATCAGCCCCAGCATTTT
size: NA; V: TRBV6-5; D: NA; J: TRBJ1-2; CDR3: CASSYLLGYGYTF; DNA: TGTGCCAGCAGTTACCTCTTGGGGTATGGCTACACCTTC
size: NA; V: TRBV6-6; D: TRBD1; J: TRBJ2-7; CDR3: CASSYWQGAAYEQYF; DNA: TGTGCCAGCAGTTACTGGCAGGGGGCCGCCTACGAGCAGTACTTC
size: NA; V: TRBV11-2; D: NA; J: TRBJ1-2; CDR3: CASSLAFPGRDGYTF; DNA: TGTGCCAGCAGCTTAGCTTTCCCGGGCCGGGATGGCTACACCTTC
size: NA; V: TRBV10-3; D: NA; J: TRBJ2-4; CDR3: CAISDGRAKNIQYF; DNA: TGTGCCATCAGTGACGGGAGAGCCAAAAACATTCAGTACTTC
size: NA; V: TRBV4-2; D: NA; J: TRBJ1-3; CDR3: CASSPSVLRGNTIYF; DNA: TGTGCCAGCAGCCCGTCTGTCCTGAGGGGAAACACCATATATTTT
size: NA; V: TRBV5-4; D: NA; J: TRBJ1-6; CDR3: CASSQGLINSPLHF; DNA: TGTGCCAGCAGCCAAGGACTGATTAATTCACCCCTCCACTTT
size: NA; V: TRBV6-5; D: TRBD2; J: TRBJ2-7; CDR3: CASRGGSHEQYF; DNA: TGTGCCAGCAGGGGCGGGAGTCACGAGCAGTACTTC
size: few; V: TRBV28; D: TRBD2; J: TRBJ2-5; CDR3: CASSIYRLAVRETQYF; DNA: TGTGCCAGCAGTATTTACAGACTAGCCGTAAGGGAGACCCAGTACTTC
size: once; V: TRBV9; D: TRBD2; J: TRBJ2-5; CDR3: CASSALGLAVQETQYF; DNA: TGTGCCAGCAGCGCCCTCGGACTAGCGGTTCAAGAGACCCAGTACTTC
size: NA; V: TRBV28; D: NA; J: TRBJ2-2; CDR3: CASSQWTVTNTGELFF; DNA: TGTGCCAGCAGTCAGTGGACTGTCACGAACACCGGGGAGCTGTTTTTT
size: NA; V: TRBV7-2; D: NA; J: TRBJ1-5; CDR3: CASSRNRDQPQHF; DNA: TGTGCCAGCAGCCGCAACAGGGATCAGCCCCAGCATTTT
size: NA; V: TRBV28; D: TRBD2; J: TRBJ2-1; CDR3: CASGLFSGRYYNEQFF; DNA: TGTGCCAGCGGGTTATTTAGCGGGAGGTATTACAATGAGCAGTTCTTC
size: few; V: TRBV5-1; D: NA; J: TRBJ2-7; CDR3: CASSLGGPATYEQYF; DNA: TGCGCCAGCAGCTTGGGGGGACCGGCAACCTACGAGCAGTACTTC
size: once; V: TRBV5-1; D: NA; J: TRBJ2-3; CDR3: CASSFFKADTQYF; DNA: TGCGCCAGCAGCTTCTTTAAAGCAGATACGCAGTATTTT
size: NA; V: TRBV6-5; D: NA; J: TRBJ1-2; CDR3: CASSYSKKRDYGYTF; DNA: TGTGCCAGCAGTTACTCAAAAAAAAGGGACTATGGCTACACCTTC
size: NA; V: TRBV7-9; D: NA; J: TRBJ2-1; CDR3: CASSLVKGRQRVQFF; DNA: TGTGCCAGCAGCTTAGTTAAGGGTCGACAGCGCGTGCAGTTCTTC
size: NA; V: TRBV5-1; D: NA; J: TRBJ1-2; CDR3: CASSLEGRANYGYTF; DNA: TGCGCCAGCAGCTTGGAAGGTAGAGCGAACTATGGCTACACCTTC
size: NA; V: TRBV7-9; D: NA; J: TRBJ1-4; CDR3: CASSLTLTRTNEKLFF; DNA: TGTGCCAGCAGCCTCACCCTGACTAGAACTAATGAAAAACTGTTTTTT
size: NA; V: TRBV5-6; D: NA; J: TRBJ1-2; CDR3: CASSLAGYGYTF; DNA: TGTGCCAGCAGCTTGGCAGGATATGGCTACACCTTC
size: NA; V: TRBV30; D: TRBD1; J: TRBJ1-1; CDR3: CAWTIGQGAEAFF; DNA: TGTGCCTGGACAATCGGACAGGGCGCTGAAGCTTTCTTT
size: once; V: TRBV27; D: TRBD2; J: TRBJ2-7; CDR3: CASSGTSGSEQYF; DNA: TGTGCCAGCAGTGGGACTAGCGGGAGCGAGCAGTACTTC
size: NA; V: TRBV5-5; D: TRBD1; J: TRBJ1-5; CDR3: CASSLQGARYQPQHF; DNA: TGTGCCAGCAGCCTACAGGGGGCTCGGTATCAGCCCCAGCATTTT
size: NA; V: TRBV6-5; D: TRBD1; J: TRBJ1-1; CDR3: CASSHNTGDFETFF; DNA: TGTGCCAGCAGTCACAACACAGGGGATTTCGAAACTTTCTTT
size: NA; V: TRBV5-1; D: NA; J: TRBJ2-4; CDR3: CASRGRNIQYF; DNA: TGCGCCAGCAGAGGGCGAAACATTCAGTACTTC
size: NA; V: TRBV18; D: TRBD1; J: TRBJ1-5; CDR3: CASSPSGQGMVGNQPQHF; DNA: TGTGCCAGCTCACCCTCCGGACAGGGGATGGTCGGCAATCAGCCCCAGCATTTT
size: NA; V: TRBV5-1; D: NA; J: TRBJ2-7; CDR3: CASRGWSDSRTYEQYF; DNA: TGCGCCAGCAGGGGGTGGTCGGACAGTCGGACCTACGAGCAGTACTTC
size: NA; V: TRBV28; D: NA; J: TRBJ1-5; CDR3: CASSRRNNQPQHF; DNA: TGTGCCAGCAGTCGCAGAAACAATCAGCCCCAGCATTTT
size: NA; V: TRBV5-4; D: NA; J: TRBJ2-7; CDR3: CASSSRGTYEQYF; DNA: TGTGCCAGCAGCTCGAGGGGAACCTACGAGCAGTACTTC
size: NA; V: TRBV21-1; D: NA; J: TRBJ2-7; CDR3: CASMKPGQAQNYEQYF; DNA: TGTGCCAGCATGAAACCGGGACAGGCTCAAAACTACGAGCAGTACTTC
size: NA; V: TRBV10-3; D: NA; J: TRBJ1-1; CDR3: CATRGDSDTEAFF; DNA: TGTGCCACCCGGGGGGATTCGGACACTGAAGCTTTCTTT
size: NA; V: TRBV9; D: NA; J: TRBJ1-3; CDR3: CASSVQGPGNTIYF; DNA: TGTGCCAGCAGCGTTCAGGGGCCTGGAAACACCATATATTTT
size: NA; V: TRBV11-3; D: NA; J: TRBJ2-1; CDR3: CASSHPTKETTYNEQFF; DNA: TGTGCCAGCAGCCATCCCACCAAAGAGACGACCTACAATGAGCAGTTCTTC
size: NA; V: TRBV18; D: NA; J: TRBJ2-2; CDR3: CASCLSEAGELFF; DNA: TGTGCCAGCTGTCTCTCCGAGGCCGGGGAGCTGTTTTTT
size: NA; V: TRBV9; D: NA; J: TRBJ1-1; CDR3: CASSVEGQLNTEAFF; DNA: TGTGCCAGCAGCGTCGAGGGGCAACTGAACACTGAAGCTTTCTTT
size: NA; V: TRBV7-2; D: TRBD1; J: TRBJ1-1; CDR3: CASSSTGGINTEAFF; DNA: TGTGCCAGCAGCTCAACAGGGGGCATAAACACTGAAGCTTTCTTT